Listed below are T cell receptor beta chains from one sample, sequenced in a study of CD8+ T cells in alopecia areata. The protocol was immunoSEQ multiplex PCR, while the TCRdb copy is restricted to in-frame clones and leaves out a portion. The sample has under 150,000 clones; about three fifths are singletons. Sequenced material: CD8+ T cells sorted from blood. The receptor set was obtained from a human donor in good health. Each CDR3 is given with its conserved first and last residue. The D gene is left open where the match is weak. Only part of the rows carry a size: once, few, many, or a class if the clone is expanded.

CDR3: CASGWQGGEDTQYF
DNA: TGTGCCAGCGGCTGGCAGGGAGGGGAAGATACGCAGTATTTT
D: TRBD2
V: TRBV5-6
J: TRBJ2-3
size: -

CDR3: CASSLGPTEAFF
DNA: TGTGCCAGCAGCTTAGGGCCCACTGAAGCTTTCTTT
D: -
V: TRBV11-3
J: TRBJ1-1
size: -

CDR3: CSDDRVYGYTF
DNA: TGCAGCGACGACAGGGTCTATGGCTACACCTTC
D: TRBD1
V: TRBV29-1
J: TRBJ1-2
size: -

CDR3: CASSLTLRGSYEQYF
DNA: TGTGCCAGCTCATTAACACTCCGCGGTTCCTACGAGCAGTACTTC
D: -
V: TRBV18
J: TRBJ2-7
size: -

CDR3: CASSLRAWDWVGSTDTQYF
DNA: TGTGCCAGCAGCTTAAGGGCCTGGGACTGGGTGGGCAGCACAGATACGCAGTATTTT
D: -
V: TRBV7-3
J: TRBJ2-3
size: -

CDR3: CASSVEGTAYNEQFF
DNA: TGTGCCAGCAGCGTAGAGGGGACGGCTTACAATGAGCAGTTCTTC
D: -
V: TRBV9
J: TRBJ2-1
size: -

CDR3: CASGGGYVDGYTF
DNA: TGTGCCAGTGGTGGGGGGTACGTCGATGGCTACACCTTC
D: -
V: TRBV2
J: TRBJ1-2
size: -

CDR3: CSVPDTGELFF
DNA: TGCAGCGTTCCAGACACCGGGGAGCTGTTTTTT
D: -
V: TRBV29-1
J: TRBJ2-2
size: -

CDR3: CASSISGSSYNEQFF
DNA: TGTGCCAGTAGTATAAGCGGGAGCTCCTACAATGAGCAGTTCTTC
D: TRBD2
V: TRBV19
J: TRBJ2-1
size: few

CDR3: CSVEDLDSSGANVLTF
DNA: TGCAGCGTTGAAGATTTGGACAGCTCGGGGGCCAACGTCCTGACTTTC
D: -
V: TRBV29-1
J: TRBJ2-6
size: few

CDR3: CASSLSLTDTQYF
DNA: TGTGCCAGCAGCTTATCTTTAACAGATACGCAGTATTTT
D: -
V: TRBV7-9
J: TRBJ2-3
size: -

CDR3: CSVGGYNEQFF
DNA: TGCAGCGTTGGGGGGTACAATGAGCAGTTCTTC
D: -
V: TRBV29-1
J: TRBJ2-1
size: -

CDR3: CASSPKRERSYNEQFF
DNA: TGTGCCAGCAGCCCCAAGCGGGAGCGCTCCTACAATGAGCAGTTCTTC
D: TRBD2
V: TRBV13
J: TRBJ2-1
size: -

CDR3: CASSSGQGVYEQYF
DNA: TGTGCCAGCAGCTCGGGACAGGGGGTATACGAGCAGTACTTC
D: TRBD1
V: TRBV13
J: TRBJ2-7
size: -

CDR3: CASSLAPTLGTYLEQFF
DNA: TGTGCCAGCAGCTTAGCTCCCACGTTGGGGACCTATCTTGAGCAGTTCTTC
D: -
V: TRBV11-2
J: TRBJ2-1
size: -

CDR3: CASSVGDGDTEAFF
DNA: TGTGCCAGCAGCGTAGGGGACGGGGACACTGAAGCTTTCTTT
D: -
V: TRBV9
J: TRBJ1-1
size: -

CDR3: CASSLEAGPGEFF
DNA: TGTGCCAGCAGCTTGGAGGCAGGCCCTGGCGAGTTCTTC
D: -
V: TRBV5-6
J: TRBJ2-1
size: -

CDR3: CASSHGSYNEQFF
DNA: TGTGCCAGCAGTCATGGCTCCTACAATGAGCAGTTCTTC
D: -
V: TRBV27
J: TRBJ2-1
size: -

CDR3: CASSLSAGQQETQYF
DNA: TGTGCCAGCAGCTTATCGGCGGGGCAACAAGAGACCCAGTACTTC
D: -
V: TRBV7-7
J: TRBJ2-5
size: few

CDR3: CASSLNVGQGGIVYEQYF
DNA: TGTGCCAGCAGTTTAAACGTGGGACAGGGTGGGATCGTCTACGAGCAGTACTTC
D: TRBD1
V: TRBV27
J: TRBJ2-7
size: -

CDR3: CASSPRGDQPQHF
DNA: TGTGCCAGCAGCCCCCGGGGGGATCAGCCCCAGCATTTT
D: -
V: TRBV5-6
J: TRBJ1-5
size: -

CDR3: CASSQDYGNTGELFF
DNA: TGTGCCAGCAGCCAAGACTACGGGAACACCGGGGAGCTGTTTTTT
D: -
V: TRBV4-2
J: TRBJ2-2
size: few

CDR3: CASSSAITSGRNEQFF
DNA: TGTGCCAGCAGCTCGGCAATTACTAGCGGGAGGAATGAGCAGTTCTTC
D: TRBD2
V: TRBV5-4
J: TRBJ2-1
size: -

CDR3: CASNIGTAAYEQYF
DNA: TGTGCCAGCAACATCGGGACAGCAGCCTACGAGCAGTACTTC
D: TRBD1
V: TRBV2
J: TRBJ2-7
size: few